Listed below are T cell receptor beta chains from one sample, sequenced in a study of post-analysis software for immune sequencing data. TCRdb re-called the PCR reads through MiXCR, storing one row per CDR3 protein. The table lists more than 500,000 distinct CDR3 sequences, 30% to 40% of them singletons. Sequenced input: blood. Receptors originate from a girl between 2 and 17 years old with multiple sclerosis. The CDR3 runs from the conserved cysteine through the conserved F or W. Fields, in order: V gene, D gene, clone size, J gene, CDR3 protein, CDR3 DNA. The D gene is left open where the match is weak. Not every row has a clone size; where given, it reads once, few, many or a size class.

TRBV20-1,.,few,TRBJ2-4,CSARDEVAKNIQYF,TGCAGTGCTAGAGATGAGGTAGCCAAAAACATTCAGTACTTC
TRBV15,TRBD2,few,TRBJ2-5,CAAWASGDQETQYF,TGTGCCGCCTGGGCTAGCGGGGACCAAGAGACCCAGTACTTC
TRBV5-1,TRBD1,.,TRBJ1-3,CASSLAGTEPGNTIYF,TGCGCCAGCAGCTTGGCCGGGACAGAGCCTGGAAACACCATATATTTT
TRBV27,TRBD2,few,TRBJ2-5,CASSPWKLAGGRPQSETQYF,TGTGCCAGCAGCCCCTGGAAACTAGCGGGGGGGCGTCCCCAGTCAGAGACCCAGTACTTC
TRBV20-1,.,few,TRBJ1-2,CSARRGSGYTF,TGCAGTGCTAGACGAGGGTCTGGCTACACCTTC
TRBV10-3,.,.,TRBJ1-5,CAITPRREAQPQHF,TGTGCCATCACCCCAAGGAGGGAGGCTCAGCCCCAGCATTTT
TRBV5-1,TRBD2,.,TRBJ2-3,CASSSGTLTSTDTQYF,TGCGCCAGCAGCAGCGGGACCCTGACCAGCACAGATACGCAGTATTTT
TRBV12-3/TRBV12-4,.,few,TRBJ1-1,CASTLTGRGNTEAFF,TGTGCCAGCACCCTCACAGGGCGGGGGAACACTGAAGCTTTCTTT
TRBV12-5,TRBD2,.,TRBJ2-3,CASAPGGQDTQYF,TGTGCTAGCGCCCCGGGGGGGCAGGATACGCAGTATTTT
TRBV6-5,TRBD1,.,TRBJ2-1,CASTPGDRAWNEQFF,TGTGCCAGCACCCCAGGGGACAGGGCTTGGAATGAGCAGTTCTTC
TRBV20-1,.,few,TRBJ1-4,CSAYAGNEKLFF,TGCAGTGCTTATGCAGGGAATGAAAAACTGTTTTTT
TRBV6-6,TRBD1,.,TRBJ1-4,CASSYSGTENEKLFF,TGTGCCAGCAGTTACTCAGGGACAGAGAATGAAAAACTGTTTTTT
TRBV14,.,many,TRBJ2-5,CASSPLSPREARETQYF,TGTGCCAGCAGCCCCCTATCGCCCCGAGAGGCTCGGGAGACCCAGTACTTC
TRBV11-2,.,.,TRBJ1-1,CASSLVQGMGNTEAFF,TGTGCCAGCAGCTTAGTCCAAGGGATGGGGAACACTGAAGCTTTCTTT
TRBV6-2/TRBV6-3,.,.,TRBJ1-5,CASSYSAALENQPQHF,TGTGCCAGCAGTTACTCAGCGGCCCTTGAGAATCAGCCCCAGCATTTT
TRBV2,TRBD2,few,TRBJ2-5,CASSRRLAEKETQYF,TGTGCCAGCAGCCGACGACTAGCGGAAAAAGAGACCCAGTACTTC
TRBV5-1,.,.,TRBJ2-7,CASSFSGRGYEQYF,TGCGCCAGCAGCTTTTCGGGACGAGGGTACGAGCAGTACTTC
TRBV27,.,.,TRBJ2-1,CASSLSPGAGGFF,TGTGCCAGCAGTTTGAGCCCCGGTGCTGGGGGGTTCTTC
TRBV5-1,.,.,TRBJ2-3,CASSPRGGSDTQYF,TGCGCCAGCAGCCCGAGGGGGGGCTCGGATACGCAGTATTTT
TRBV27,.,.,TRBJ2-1,CASSSFPPFESFSYNEQFF,TGTGCCAGCAGTTCCTTTCCCCCGTTTGAGTCCTTCTCCTACAATGAGCAGTTCTTC
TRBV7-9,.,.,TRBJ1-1,CASSPESWNTEAFF,TGTGCCAGCAGCCCCGAGAGTTGGAACACTGAAGCTTTCTTT
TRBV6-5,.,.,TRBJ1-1,CASRLGFDTEAFF,TGTGCCAGCAGGTTAGGGTTCGATACTGAAGCTTTCTTT
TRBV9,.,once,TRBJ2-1,CARSVEARQLSYNEQFF,TGTGCCAGGAGCGTAGAGGCGAGACAACTATCCTACAATGAGCAGTTCTTC
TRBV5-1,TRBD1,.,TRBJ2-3,CASSFLPTGAADTQYF,TGCGCCAGCAGCTTCTTACCGACAGGGGCGGCAGATACGCAGTATTTT
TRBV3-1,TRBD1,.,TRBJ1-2,CASGLLRGDYGYTF,TGTGCCAGCGGCCTCCTCAGGGGGGACTATGGCTACACCTTC
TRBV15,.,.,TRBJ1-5,CATARQSNQPQHF,TGTGCCACGGCAAGGCAGAGCAATCAGCCCCAGCATTTT
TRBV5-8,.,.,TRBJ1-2,CASSLVGGQDTF,TGTGCCAGCAGCTTGGTAGGGGGGCAGGACACCTTC
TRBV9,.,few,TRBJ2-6,CASSVRVGPADEGANVLTF,TGTGCCAGCAGCGTACGGGTCGGGCCTGCCGATGAGGGGGCCAACGTCCTGACTTTC